Listed below are T cell receptor beta chains from one sample, sequenced in a study of neurological immune-mediated disorders. TCRdb reprocessed the 5' RACE reads with MiXCR, giving one entry per CDR3 protein. The table lists more than 15,000 distinct CDR3 sequences, around 15% of them singletons. Sequences were obtained from PBMCs. The receptors were gathered from a man between 60 and 75 years old with HTLV-1-associated myelopathy (HAM/TSP). CDR3s include the opening cysteine and the closing phenylalanine or tryptophan. A D gene is named only where the DNA matches it firmly. Clone size appears in some rows only: once, few, many, or a class for an expanded clone.

V gene,D gene,clone size,J gene,CDR3 DNA,CDR3 protein
TRBV6-6,TRBD1,many,TRBJ2-1,TGTGCCAGCACCCTCGGACAGGGAGTGAATGAGCAGTTCTTC,CASTLGQGVNEQFF
TRBV9,TRBD1,many,TRBJ1-1,TGTGCCAGCAGCAGGGACAGCGGATACACTGAAGCTTTCTTT,CASSRDSGYTEAFF
TRBV7-8,TRBD1,many,TRBJ1-6,TGTGCCAGCAGCTTGGACAGGGGGCTTTCACCCCTCCACTTT,CASSLDRGLSPLHF
TRBV20-1,TRBD1,.,TRBJ1-4,TGCAGTTCTCCCATACAGGGGATAGGGGATGAAAAACTGTTTTTT,CSSPIQGIGDEKLFF
TRBV5-1,.,many,TRBJ2-1,TGCGCCAGCAGCTTGGCGCCGGATGGGGGGAACCTTCCCAATGAGCAGTTCTTC,CASSLAPDGGNLPNEQFF
TRBV6-5,.,many,TRBJ2-3,TGTGCCAGCAGTTACGGGGTGGGGAATACGCAGTATTTT,CASSYGVGNTQYF
TRBV3-1,.,many,TRBJ2-7,TGTGCCAGCAGCCAGACAGGACAGCCCGAGCAGTACTTC,CASSQTGQPEQYF
TRBV11-1,.,many,TRBJ1-2,TGTGCCAGCAGCTCTCCGACAGGCCTTAACTATGGCTACACCTTC,CASSSPTGLNYGYTF
TRBV11-2,.,.,TRBJ2-7,TGTGCCAGCAGCTTAGAGGGGTGGACCTACGAGCAGTACTTC,CASSLEGWTYEQYF
TRBV5-6,TRBD1,many,TRBJ2-4,TGTGCCAGCAGCTTGGCCCCCGGGACAGGCCATGGACTAGCCAAAAACATTCAGTACTTC,CASSLAPGTGHGLAKNIQYF
TRBV5-1,TRBD1,medium-sized,TRBJ2-5,TGCGCCAGCAGCCGACAGGGCCGAGGCCAAGAGACCCAGTACTTC,CASSRQGRGQETQYF
TRBV12-3/TRBV12-4,.,.,TRBJ1-1,TGTGCCAGCAGCCGTGACGATACTGAAGCTTTCTTT,CASSRDDTEAFF
TRBV14,.,many,TRBJ2-2,TGTGCCAGCAGCCAAGCAGGGAAGGGCGGGGAGCTGTTTTTT,CASSQAGKGGELFF
TRBV2,.,many,TRBJ2-7,TGTGCCAGCCGCCAGTGGGGACCCTCCTACGAGCAGTACTTC,CASRQWGPSYEQYF
TRBV15,TRBD1,many,TRBJ2-7,TGTGCCACCAGCAGAGTAGGGACAGGGGGAGACGAGCAGTACTTC,CATSRVGTGGDEQYF
TRBV20-1,.,many,TRBJ2-1,TGCAGTGCTAGGGGCCTCAATGAGCAGTTCTTC,CSARGLNEQFF